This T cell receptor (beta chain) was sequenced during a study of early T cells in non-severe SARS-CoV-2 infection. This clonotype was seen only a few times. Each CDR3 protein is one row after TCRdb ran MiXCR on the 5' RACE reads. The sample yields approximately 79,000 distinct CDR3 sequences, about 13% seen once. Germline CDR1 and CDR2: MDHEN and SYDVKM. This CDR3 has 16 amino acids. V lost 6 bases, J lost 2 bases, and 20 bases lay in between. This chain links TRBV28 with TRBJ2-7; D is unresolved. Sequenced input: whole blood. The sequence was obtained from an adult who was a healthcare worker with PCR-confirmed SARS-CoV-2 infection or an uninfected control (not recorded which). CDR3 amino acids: CASSPYQLPRAYEQYF. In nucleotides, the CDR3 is TGTGCCAGCAGCCCCTACCAGCTCCCCCGGGCCTACGAGCAGTACTTC.